These 9 T cell receptor beta chains share one sample of origin, sequenced in a study of identifying expanded T cells in peripheral blood. Sequencing used immunoSEQ multiplex PCR; TCRdb keeps in-frame clones, though not all of them. This table holds more than 85,000 clones, roughly 88% found once. The specimen was blood. Receptor source: a person between 18 and 75 years old in good health.

The chain carries TRBV27 and TRBJ1-6, with D maybe TRBD1 (6 bases). There are 14 residues in the CDR3. Per germline, CDR1 MNHEY and CDR2 SMNVEV (reference sequence). V shed 6 bases and J shed 9 bases, with 15 bases lying between them. This chain's CDR3 is CASSRKWTASPLHF. In DNA, the CDR3 is TGTGCCAGCAGCCGAAAATGGACAGCTTCACCCCTCCACTTT.

This clone was seen a few times. This chain connects TRBV30 to TRBJ1-1, with D unresolved. The CDR3 extends over 13 amino acids. Germline V CDR1 and CDR2: GTSNPN, SVGIG (reference sequence). V was pared by 0 bases and J by 5 bases, with 10 bases between. In DNA form, the CDR3 reads TGTGCCTGGAGTGTAAGGGTTGGGACTGAAGCTTTCTTT. This sequence encodes CAWSVRVGTEAFF.

The chain is built from TRBV15 and TRBJ1-3; 8 nucleotides match TRBD1. The CDR3 is 15 amino acids. The V and J ends lost 3 bases and 0 bases, in that order; junction bases with no gene match: 1. CDR1 and CDR2 (germline): LNHNV, YYDKDF (reference sequence). The DNA of the CDR3 is TGTGCCACCAGCAGGGGACAGGACTCTGGAAACACCATATATTTT. Encoded protein: CATSRGQDSGNTIYF.

V and J are TRBV6-6 and TRBJ1-3; 7 positions match TRBD1. In germline, CDR1 is MNHNY, CDR2 SVGAGI (reference sequence). The V segment lost 5 bases and the J segment 8 bases; nucleotides outside the gene matches: 6. This CDR3 is 13 amino acids long. CDR3 amino acids: CASSPGQTDTIYF. Here the CDR3 DNA reads TGTGCCAGCAGTCCGGGACAGACGGACACCATATATTTT.

V and J are TRBV19 and TRBJ2-3, with 8 bases fitting TRBD2. The CDR3 is 15 amino acids. The trim removed 6 bases at V and 1 base at J, leaving 6 bases unmatched. Germline loops: CDR1 LNHDA, CDR2 SQIVND (reference sequence). The CDR3 sequence is CASSNRGGGTDTQYF. The CDR3 DNA reads as TGTGCCAGTAGCAACCGGGGGGGAGGCACAGATACGCAGTATTTT.

The J gene is TRBJ1-3, the V gene TRBV5-6, with D possibly TRBD1 on 6 matching bases. Germline V gene data show CDR1 as SGHDT and CDR2 as YYEEEE. The CDR3 spans 16 residues. Trimming left V 1 base short and J 3 bases short, with 14 bases between. The DNA for the CDR3 is TGTGCCAGCAGCTTGTGGGGGGCGCAGGATGGAAACACCATATATTTT. It yields the protein CASSLWGAQDGNTIYF.

The chain employs TRBV4-3 and TRBJ1-1, with unresolved D. The V end was cut by 1 base, the J end by 5 bases, with 8 bases between. The CDR3 extends over 13 amino acids. Germline CDR1 LGHNA, CDR2 YSLEER. This CDR3 reads CASSQGSGTEAFF. CDR3 bases: TGCGCCAGCAGCCAAGGGTCTGGGACTGAAGCTTTCTTT.

The CDR3 reads CASSLYNEQFF. Here the CDR3 DNA reads TGTGCCAGCAGCCTCTACAATGAGCAGTTCTTC. The gene calls are TRBV9 and TRBJ2-1; D is undetermined. Germline V gene sequence: CDR1 SGDLS, CDR2 YYNGEE. V was clipped by 4 bases and J by 3 bases, with 2 bases between them. The CDR3 consists of 11 residues.

The chain uses TRBV6-5 and TRBJ2-1; possible D gene TRBD2, 5 bases. CDR3 length equals 13 residues. Germline V CDR1 and CDR2: MNHEY, SVGAGI. The V end lost 0 bases, the J end lost 11 bases, and 11 bases lay between the germline ends. The CDR3: CASSYSAGPKQFF. The CDR3 bases are TGTGCCAGCAGTTACTCGGCGGGCCCTAAGCAGTTCTTC.